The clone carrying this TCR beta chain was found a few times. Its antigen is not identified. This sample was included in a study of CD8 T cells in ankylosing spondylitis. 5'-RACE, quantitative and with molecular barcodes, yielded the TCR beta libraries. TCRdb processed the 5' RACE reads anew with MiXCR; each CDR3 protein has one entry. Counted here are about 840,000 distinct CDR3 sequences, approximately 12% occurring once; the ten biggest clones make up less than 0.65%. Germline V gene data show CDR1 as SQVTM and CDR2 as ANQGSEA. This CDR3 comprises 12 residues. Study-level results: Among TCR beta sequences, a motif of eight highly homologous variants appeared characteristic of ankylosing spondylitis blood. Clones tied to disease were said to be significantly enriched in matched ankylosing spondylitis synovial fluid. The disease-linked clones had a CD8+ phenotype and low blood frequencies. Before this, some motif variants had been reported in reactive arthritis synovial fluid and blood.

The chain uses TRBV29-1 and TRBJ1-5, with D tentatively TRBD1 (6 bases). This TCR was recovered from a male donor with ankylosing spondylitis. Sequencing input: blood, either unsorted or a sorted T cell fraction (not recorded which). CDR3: CGGAGVSQPQHF. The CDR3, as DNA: TGCGGGGGGGCAGGGGTTTCTCAGCCCCAGCATTTT.